This T cell receptor beta chain was found in a study of blood T cell repertoires in COVID-19. Study-wide background: The origin of the acute and convalescent COVID-19 samples was the United States, Italy and Spain. Sources were T cells, B-cell-depleted T cells, or PBMCs; the material itself was cDNA or gDNA.

The germline V and J ends were trimmed by 3 bases and 6 bases, with 13 bases remaining between them. The CDR3 has 15 residues. Germline V gene sequence: CDR1 SGDLS, CDR2 YYNGEE. As originally analysed: Amplification with reference gene primers provided the estimates of nucleated cell counts. TCRdb keeps only in-frame clones here, not all; method: immunoSEQ multiplex PCR. That table is the source of V, J and clone size, and D and trimming were worked out from the DNA. The data contain about 82,000 clones, around four fifths of them seen just once; the ten biggest clones take up about 18%. Source material: peripheral blood. The source is a woman aged 55-69 years with acute or convalescent COVID-19. The J gene is TRBJ1-6, the V gene TRBV9; tentative D call: TRBD1 (6 bases). The CDR3 DNA is TGTGCCAGCAGCGAGGGGGGGCTGGTTAATTCACCCCTCCACTTT. Translating it yields CASSEGGLVNSPLHF.